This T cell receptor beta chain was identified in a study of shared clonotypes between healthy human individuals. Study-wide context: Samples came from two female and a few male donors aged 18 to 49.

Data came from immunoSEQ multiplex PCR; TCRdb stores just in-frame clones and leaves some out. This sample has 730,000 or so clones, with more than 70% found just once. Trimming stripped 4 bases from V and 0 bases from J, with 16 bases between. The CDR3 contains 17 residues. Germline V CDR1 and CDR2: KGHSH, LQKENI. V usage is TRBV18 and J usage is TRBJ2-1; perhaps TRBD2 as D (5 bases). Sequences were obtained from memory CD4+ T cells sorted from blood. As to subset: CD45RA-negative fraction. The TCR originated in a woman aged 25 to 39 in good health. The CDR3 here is CASSLLPTGSSYNEQFF. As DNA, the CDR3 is TGTGCCAGCTCACTTCTTCCGACGGGGAGCTCCTACAATGAGCAGTTCTTC.